In its sample, the clone carrying this T cell receptor beta chain was seen a few times. TCRdb analysed the RT-PCR reads with MiXCR anew, one entry per CDR3 protein. The sample has about 680,000 distinct CDR3 sequences; over 12% are singletons. CDR3 length: 17 residues. The germline CDR1 and CDR2 sequences are SGDLS and YYNGEE. V lost 0 bases and J lost 5, with 20 bases in between. The V gene is TRBV9, the J gene TRBJ2-5; the D is unclear. The sample taken for sequencing was memory CD4+ T cells from blood. The sequence was obtained from a female donor in good health, serving as a healthy control. CDR3 loop: CASSVGGSSGVGETQYF. In nucleotides, the CDR3 is TGTGCCAGCAGCGTAGGAGGAAGTAGTGGGGTAGGGGAGACCCAGTACTTC.